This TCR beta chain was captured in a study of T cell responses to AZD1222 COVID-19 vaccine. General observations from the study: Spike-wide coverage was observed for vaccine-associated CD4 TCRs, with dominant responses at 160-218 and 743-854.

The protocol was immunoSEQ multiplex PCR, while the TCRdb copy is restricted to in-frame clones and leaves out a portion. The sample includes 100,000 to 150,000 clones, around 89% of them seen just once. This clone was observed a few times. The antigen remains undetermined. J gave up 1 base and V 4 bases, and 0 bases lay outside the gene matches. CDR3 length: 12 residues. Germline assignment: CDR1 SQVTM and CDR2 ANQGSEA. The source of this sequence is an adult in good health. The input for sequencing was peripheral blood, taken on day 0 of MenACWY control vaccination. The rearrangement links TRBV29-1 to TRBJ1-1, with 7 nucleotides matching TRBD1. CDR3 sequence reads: CSVGQGNTEAFF. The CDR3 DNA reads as TGCAGCGTTGGACAGGGGAACACTGAAGCTTTCTTT.